The 14 T cell receptor beta chains presented below share a single source sample, sequenced in a study of identical twins. TCRdb independently ran MiXCR on the 5' RACE reads; one entry per CDR3 protein. The sample includes about 340,000 distinct CDR3 sequences, 10% to 15% seen only once; the top ten take 7.2%. The data also belong to a second study, concerning yellow fever vaccine responses in identical twins.

Material for sequencing was CD8+ T cells sorted from blood. Receptor source: a young woman in good health.

There are many counts of this clonotype. V usage is TRBV3-1 and J usage is TRBJ2-5, with a weak D call TRBD2 (6 bases). CDR1 LGHDT and CDR2 YNNKEL come from the germline V gene (reference sequence). V was cut by 0 bases and J by 0 bases, with 14 bases left in between. This CDR3 is built from 17 residues. The chain's CDR3 is CASSQDGLASYQETQYF. CDR3 nucleotides: TGTGCCAGCAGCCAAGATGGGCTAGCGTCCTACCAAGAGACCCAGTACTTC.

To note about this clonotype: A much larger clone lies one base from this, so it may be a read error. This chain connects TRBV20-1 to TRBJ2-5; D not resolved. Germline-derived CDR1 and CDR2 are DFQATT and SNEGSKA (reference sequence). CDR3 size: 14 residues. CDR3 protein: CIAPSSGVQETQYF. The CDR3 nucleotides are TGCATTGCCCCCTCCTCTGGCGTACAAGAGACCCAGTACTTC.

This clonotype was recorded many times. The chain is built from TRBV29-1 and TRBJ2-7, with D perhaps matching TRBD1 (5 bases). Trimming stripped 3 bases from V and 3 bases from J, with 15 bases between. This CDR3 spans 14 amino acids. From germline, CDR1 is SQVTM and CDR2 ANQGSEA. The CDR3 here is CSVEFAGRIYEQYF. The CDR3 DNA sequence: TGCAGCGTTGAGTTTGCAGGGCGAATCTACGAGCAGTACTTC.

This clonotype was detected many times. The chain is built from TRBV15 and TRBJ2-5, with no clear D. Germline-derived CDR1 and CDR2 are LNHNV and YYDKDF (reference sequence). With 0 bases removed from V and 4 bases from J, the gap between germline ends came to 12 bases. The CDR3 has 15 amino acids. CDR3 amino acids: CATSRDLASGETQYF. The CDR3 nucleotides are TGTGCCACCAGCAGAGATCTGGCTAGTGGAGAGACCCAGTACTTC.

The chain's CDR3 is CASSLPGPSTDTQYF. CDR3 nucleotides: TGTGCCAGCAGCTTGCCAGGGCCGTCCACAGATACGCAGTATTTT. This chain connects TRBV7-9 to TRBJ2-3, with D possibly being TRBD1 (5 bases). The CDR3 has 15 residues. V shed 3 bases and J shed 2 bases, with 12 bases lying between them. The germline V gene has CDR1 SEHNR and CDR2 FQNEAQ (reference sequence).

This clonotype was detected ten times or more. The rearrangement links TRBV4-1 to TRBJ2-1; no clear D gene. The ends were cut back, 0 bases at V and 5 bases at J, with 14 bases in the middle. Looked up from germline, CDR1 is MGHRA and CDR2 is YSYEKL. The CDR3 totals 16 residues. CDR3 protein: CASSQDLVFTDNEQFF. The CDR3 nucleotides are TGCGCCAGCAGCCAAGATCTGGTTTTTACGGACAATGAGCAGTTCTTC.

The chain uses TRBV12-3 or TRBV12-4 and TRBJ1-1, with 8 bases that match TRBD1. Losses at the gene ends were 3 bases for V and 3 bases for J; bases not matched to a gene: 9. The CDR3 sequence is 16 residues long. The CDR3 sequence is CASSLDGQGNYTEAFF. The CDR3 nucleotides read TGTGCCAGCAGTTTGGATGGACAGGGAAATTACACTGAAGCTTTCTTT.

This sequence joins TRBV7-6 and TRBJ2-1; D is perhaps TRBD2 (5 bases). The ends were cut back, 5 bases at V and 0 bases at J, with 14 bases in the middle. CDR1 is SGHVS, CDR2 FNYEAQ, per germline. This CDR3 spans 16 amino acids. The CDR3 nucleotides are TGTGCCAGCAGCACCGTAACTAGAAGCTCCTACAATGAGCAGTTCTTC. Translated: CASSTVTRSSYNEQFF.

The chain combines TRBV2 with TRBJ2-1; D is unclear. V lost 5 bases to trimming and J lost 0 bases, with 14 bases between them. CDR1 is SNHLY and CDR2 is FYNNEI in the germline V gene. This CDR3 contains 16 residues. CDR3 DNA: TGTGCCAGCAGTTGGACCGGGTCCAGCTCCTACAATGAGCAGTTCTTC. This encodes CASSWTGSSSYNEQFF.

This clonotype has ten or more counts. The chain uses TRBV7-9 and TRBJ2-1; D is unclear. Trimming took off 5 bases at V and 9 bases at J, with 8 bases between the two ends. From germline, CDR1 is SEHNR and CDR2 FQNEAQ (reference sequence). The length of the CDR3 is 11 residues. CDR3 nucleotide sequence: TGTGCCAGCAGCGAGACCTTTGAGCAGTTCTTC. This codes for CASSETFEQFF.

The chain couples TRBV11-2 to TRBJ2-4; TRBD1 agrees at 9 bases. The length of the CDR3 is 16 residues. V lost 5 bases and J lost 11; bases outside the gene matches: 16. Germline V gene sequence: CDR1 SGHAT, CDR2 FQNNGV. This CDR3 reads CASSLEQGAGHWFQYF. CDR3 in DNA: TGTGCCAGCAGCCTCGAACAGGGGGCCGGGCATTGGTTTCAGTACTTC.

This clonotype came up a few times. The chain uses TRBV5-1 and TRBJ2-1; TRBD2 matches 12 bases. Germline CDR1 SGHRS, CDR2 YFSETQ. The CDR3 runs to 15 residues. The junction had 6 bases not matched to a gene; V was cut back by 4 bases and J by 7 bases. The CDR3: CASSQTSGGSNEQFF. CDR3 bases: TGCGCCAGCAGCCAGACTAGCGGGGGATCAAATGAGCAGTTCTTC.

Many counts were recorded for this clonotype. The gene calls are TRBV29-1 and TRBJ1-1; weak D call: TRBD1 (6 bases). The germline CDR1 and CDR2 sequences are SQVTM and ANQGSEA. Trimming cost V 2 bases and J 7 bases, with 14 bases left between them. The CDR3 covers 13 residues. In nucleotides, the CDR3 is TGCAGCGTTGAATTCGGGGGGCTGGATGAAGCTTTCTTT. This translates into CSVEFGGLDEAFF.

The gene calls are TRBV6-2 or TRBV6-3 and TRBJ2-7; D not resolved. V was trimmed by 5 bases and J by 2 bases, leaving 10 bases between them. The CDR3 length is 13 residues. CDR1 is MNHEY and CDR2 is SVGEGT in the germline V gene. This CDR3 reads CASSIGSAYEQYV. In nucleotides, the CDR3 is TGTGCCAGCAGTATCGGCTCAGCCTACGAGCAGTACGTC.